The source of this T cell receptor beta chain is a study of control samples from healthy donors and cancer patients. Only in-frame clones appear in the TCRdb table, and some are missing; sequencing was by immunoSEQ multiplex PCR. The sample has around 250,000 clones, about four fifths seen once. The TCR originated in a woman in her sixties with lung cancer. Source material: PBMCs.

The CDR3 sequence: CASSLGPGSQRDEKLFF. The CDR3 nucleotides are TGTGCCAGCAGCTTGGGGCCTGGATCCCAACGGGATGAAAAACTGTTTTTT. V is TRBV5-4 and J is TRBJ1-4; no firm D call. CDR1 is SGHNT, CDR2 YYREEE, per germline (reference sequence). This CDR3 contains 17 residues. Trimming shortened V by 0 bases and J by 6 bases, and 18 bases separated the two germline ends.